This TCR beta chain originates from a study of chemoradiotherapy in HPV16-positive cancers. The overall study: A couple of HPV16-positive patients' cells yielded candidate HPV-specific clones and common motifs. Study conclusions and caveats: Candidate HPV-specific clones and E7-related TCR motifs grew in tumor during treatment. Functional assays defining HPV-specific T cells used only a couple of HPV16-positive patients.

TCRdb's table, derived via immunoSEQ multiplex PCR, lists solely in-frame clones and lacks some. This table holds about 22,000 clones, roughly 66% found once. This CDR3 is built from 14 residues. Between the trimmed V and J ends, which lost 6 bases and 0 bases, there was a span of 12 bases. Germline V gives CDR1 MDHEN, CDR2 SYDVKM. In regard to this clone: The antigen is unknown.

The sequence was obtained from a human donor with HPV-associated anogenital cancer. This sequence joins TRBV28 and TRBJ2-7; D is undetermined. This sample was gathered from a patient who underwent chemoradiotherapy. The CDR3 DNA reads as TGTGCCAGCAGATCAGGCAGTCTCTCCTACGAGCAGTACTTC. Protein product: CASRSGSLSYEQYF.